These 19 T cell receptor beta chains were sequenced from one sample in a study of CD8+ T cells in alopecia areata. Sequencing relied on a cDNA template that was reverse transcribed from extracted RNA. Assay: immunoSEQ multiplex PCR; the TCRdb copy retains only in-frame clones and omits some. The profile covers about 210,000 clones, with approximately 45% appearing a single time and 2% to 3% taken by the ten largest. Treatment denoted: oral pan-JAK inhibitor, 5-10 mg twice daily. This sample comprised CD4+ T cells sorted from blood, obtained at approximately week 36, from a patient treated with tofacitinib. These receptors were taken from a human donor with alopecia areata.

V usage is TRBV5-4 and J usage is TRBJ2-1; 9 bases fit TRBD2. CDR1 is SGHNT, CDR2 YYREEE, per germline (reference sequence). The V segment lost 3 bases and the J segment 6 bases; nucleotides outside the gene matches: 7. This CDR3 contains 15 residues. Here the CDR3 DNA reads TGTGCCAGCAGCTCCAAGCGGGAGGTCTTCAATGAGCAGTTCTTC. Amino acids: CASSSKREVFNEQFF.

The chain has TRBV25-1 and TRBJ2-2; TRBD2 agrees at 7 bases. The length of the CDR3 is 14 residues. Trimming removed 6 bases from V and 3 bases from J; junction bases left unmatched: 4. Per germline, CDR1 MGHDK and CDR2 SYGVNS. CDR3 nucleotide sequence: TGTGCCAGCAGGGTAGCGGGCGACACCGGGGAGCTGTTTTTT. Translated: CASRVAGDTGELFF.

This clone has just a few counts. V usage is TRBV30 and J usage is TRBJ2-5; possibly TRBD1 or TRBD2 for D (5 bases each). The CDR3 length is 16 residues. Germline lookup yields CDR1 GTSNPN and CDR2 SVGIG (reference sequence). V lost 2 bases to trimming and J lost 7 bases, with 23 bases between them. The CDR3 loop is CAWSPSPGPKPGTQYF. CDR3 DNA sequence: TGTGCCTGGAGTCCCTCTCCGGGACCAAAACCAGGGACCCAGTACTTC.

The chain has TRBV2 and TRBJ2-2; D unresolved. CDR1 and CDR2 from the germline V gene are SNHLY and FYNNEI. Trimming took 4 bases from V and 5 from J, leaving 14 bases between them. The CDR3 has 15 amino acids. CDR3 protein: CASSVETVGTGELFF. The CDR3 coding sequence is TGTGCCAGCAGTGTGGAAACGGTGGGGACCGGGGAGCTGTTTTTT.

The V call is TRBV7-8, the J call TRBJ2-1; TRBD1 matches at 9 bases. J lost 3 bases, V lost 4 bases, and 1 base had no gene match. Per the germline V gene, CDR1 is SGHVS and CDR2 is FQNEAQ. This CDR3 comprises 14 residues. The CDR3 region is CASSSGQGYNEQFF. The CDR3 nucleotides read TGTGCCAGCAGCTCGGGACAGGGCTACAATGAGCAGTTCTTC.

There are a few counts of this clone. The chain couples TRBV29-1 to TRBJ2-2, with 8 bases that match TRBD1. The trim removed 6 bases at V and 3 bases at J, leaving 6 bases unmatched. The germline CDR1 and CDR2 sequences are SQVTM and ANQGSEA. The CDR3 has 14 amino acids. The CDR3 spells CSVMTGEYTGELFF. The DNA for the CDR3 is TGCAGCGTGATGACAGGGGAATACACCGGGGAGCTGTTTTTT.

The chain combines TRBV25-1 with TRBJ2-5; TRBD2 aligns across 8 bases. CDR3 length: 16 residues. The junction had 9 bases not matched to a gene; V was cut back by 1 base and J by 5 bases. Germline CDR1 and CDR2: MGHDK and SYGVNS. The CDR3 coding sequence is TGTGCCAGCAGTGAATTCGGGAGCGGGAGATCGGAGACCCAGTACTTC. This gives the protein CASSEFGSGRSETQYF.

This chain uses TRBV30 with TRBJ2-7; 8 bases agree with TRBD1. The J segment lost 3 bases and the V segment lost 7 bases, leaving 8 bases of the junction unmatched. The CDR3 has 13 residues. Germline CDR1 GTSNPN, CDR2 SVGIG (reference sequence). CDR3: CAFSGTGIYEQYF. In DNA, the CDR3 is TGTGCCTTCTCCGGGACAGGAATCTACGAGCAGTACTTC.

The rearrangement links TRBV7-2 to TRBJ1-4, with D hard to call. This CDR3 is 13 amino acids long. V shed 7 bases and J shed 8 bases, with 14 bases lying between them. Germline V gene lookup returns CDR1 SGHTA and CDR2 FQGNSA. Here the CDR3 DNA reads TGTGCCAGCACCACAAACCGGGAGGAAAAACTGTTTTTT. Protein product: CASTTNREEKLFF.

The V and J genes are TRBV7-3 and TRBJ2-7, with 7 bases aligning to TRBD2. V trimming: 2 bases; J trimming: 3 bases; junction bases outside the gene matches: 1. This CDR3 contains 13 residues. The germline gives CDR1 SGHTA, CDR2 FQGTGA. The CDR3 sequence is CASSLSGGYEQYF. The CDR3 coding sequence is TGTGCCAGCAGCTTATCGGGGGGCTACGAGCAGTACTTC.

A note on this clone: This sample also contains other DNA sequences that code for the same CDR3. The CDR3 reads CSVEKGLNTEAFF. The CDR3 coding sequence is TGCAGCGTTGAAAAGGGATTGAACACTGAAGCTTTCTTT. This chain joins TRBV29-1 and TRBJ1-1; D gene uncertain. The V gene's germline CDR1 is SQVTM and CDR2 ANQGSEA. V dropped 2 bases and J dropped 0 bases, with 7 bases sitting between them. There are 13 residues in the CDR3.

The chain is built from TRBV30 and TRBJ1-2; TRBD1 matches 8 bases. After removal of 4 bases from V and 8 bases from J, the junction contained 9 bases not matched to a gene. CDR1 and CDR2 from the germline V gene are GTSNPN and SVGIG (reference sequence). The CDR3 contains 13 residues. CDR3 DNA sequence: TGTGCCTGGACTCATACCGGGACAGGCGGCTACACCTTC. Its protein is CAWTHTGTGGYTF.

This clone appeared a few times. This chain uses TRBV9 with TRBJ2-5; a possible D gene is TRBD1 (5 bases). In germline, CDR1 is SGDLS, CDR2 YYNGEE. The CDR3 covers 15 residues. Trimming cost V 3 bases and J 5 bases, with 17 bases left between them. The CDR3 DNA sequence: TGTGCCAGCAGCGCCGCGTCTGTGGGGCGGGAGACCCAGTACTTC. It yields the protein CASSAASVGRETQYF.

This chain joins TRBV2 and TRBJ2-7; D is perhaps TRBD1 (6 bases). This CDR3 contains 15 residues. Germline loops: CDR1 SNHLY, CDR2 FYNNEI. The V end was cut by 6 bases, the J end by 6 bases, with 21 bases between. The CDR3 DNA follows: TGTGCCAGCAGCCTACACAGGGTAGGCCTGGGCGAGCAGTACTTC. It is translated as CASSLHRVGLGEQYF. The variable domain in full, completed from reference TRBV2 and TRBJ2-7, reads EPEVTQTPSHQVTQMGQEVILRCVPISNHLYFYWYRQILGQKVEFLVSFYNNEISEKSEIFDDQFSVERPDGSNFTLKIRSTKLEDSAMYFCASSLHRVGLGEQYFGPGTRLTVT.

This rearrangement joins TRBV5-1 to TRBJ2-1; TRBD1 matches at 10 bases. From germline, CDR1 is SGHRS and CDR2 YFSETQ. CDR3 size: 14 residues. Unmatched junction bases numbered 6, after V lost 4 bases and J lost 8 bases. The CDR3 sequence: CASSRDRGSDEQFF. The CDR3 DNA follows: TGCGCCAGCAGCAGGGACAGGGGTAGCGATGAGCAGTTCTTC.

The rearrangement uses TRBV7-9 and TRBJ2-7, with TRBD2 matching over 9 bases. Germline values: CDR1 SEHNR, CDR2 FQNEAQ (reference sequence). CDR3 length equals 15 residues. Trimming took 4 bases from V and 6 from J; bases not matched to a gene: 10. CDR3: CASSSGLASTGEQYF. In DNA, the CDR3 is TGTGCCAGCAGCTCCGGACTAGCGTCAACCGGCGAGCAGTACTTC. Full variable domain (missing parts from reference TRBV7-9 and TRBJ2-7): DTGVSQNPRHKITKRGQNVTFRCDPISEHNRLYWYRQTLGQGPEFLTYFQNEAQLEKSRLLSDRFSAERPKGSFSTLEIQRTEQGDSAMYLCASSSGLASTGEQYFGPGTRLTVT.

This sequence joins TRBV25-1 and TRBJ2-5; a weak D match, TRBD1 (6 bases). In germline, CDR1 is MGHDK, CDR2 SYGVNS. CDR3 length: 18 amino acids. Deletions cut 2 bases from V and 1 base from J, with 20 bases between. CDR3 residues: CASSETLTRGILQETQYF. In DNA, the CDR3 is TGTGCCAGCAGTGAAACCCTAACCAGGGGAATCCTCCAAGAGACCCAGTACTTC.

The chain joins TRBV4-2 to TRBJ2-2; D is perhaps TRBD1 (7 bases). The CDR3 runs to 17 residues. V gave up 4 bases and J gave up 2 bases, with 17 bases separating them. Germline V CDR1 and CDR2: LGHNA, YNFKEQ. CDR3 protein: CASSPRQGAGNTGELFF. The CDR3 DNA sequence: TGTGCCAGCAGCCCGAGACAGGGAGCGGGCAACACCGGGGAGCTGTTTTTT.

This clone occurred a few times. V is TRBV12-5 and J is TRBJ2-1, with 12 bases aligning to TRBD2. CDR1 is LGHNT and CDR2 is FRNRAP in the germline V gene. Trimming removed 6 bases from V and 6 bases from J; junction bases left unmatched: 6. This CDR3 is 15 amino acids long. The CDR3 region has the DNA TGTGCTAGTGGACTAGCGGGAGGAGTGGGCAATGAGCAGTTCTTC. It codes for CASGLAGGVGNEQFF.